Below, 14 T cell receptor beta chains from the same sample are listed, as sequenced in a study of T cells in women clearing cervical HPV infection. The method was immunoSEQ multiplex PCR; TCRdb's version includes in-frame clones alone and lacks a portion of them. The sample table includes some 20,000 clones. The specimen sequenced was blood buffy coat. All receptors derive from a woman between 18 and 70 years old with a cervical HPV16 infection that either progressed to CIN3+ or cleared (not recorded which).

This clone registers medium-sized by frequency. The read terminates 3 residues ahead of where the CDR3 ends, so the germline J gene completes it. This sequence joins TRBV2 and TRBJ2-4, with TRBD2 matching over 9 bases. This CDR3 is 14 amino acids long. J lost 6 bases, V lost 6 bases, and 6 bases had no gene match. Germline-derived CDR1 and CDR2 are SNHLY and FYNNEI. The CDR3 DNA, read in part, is TGTGCCAGCAGCGGCACTAGCGGGCTAAACATT. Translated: CASSGTSGLNI. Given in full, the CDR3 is CASSGTSGLNIQYF. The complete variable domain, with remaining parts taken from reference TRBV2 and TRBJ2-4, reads EPEVTQTPSHQVTQMGQEVILRCVPISNHLYFYWYRQILGQKVEFLVSFYNNEISEKSEIFDDQFSVERPDGSNFTLKIRSTKLEDSAMYFCASSGTSGLNIQYFGAGTRLSVL.

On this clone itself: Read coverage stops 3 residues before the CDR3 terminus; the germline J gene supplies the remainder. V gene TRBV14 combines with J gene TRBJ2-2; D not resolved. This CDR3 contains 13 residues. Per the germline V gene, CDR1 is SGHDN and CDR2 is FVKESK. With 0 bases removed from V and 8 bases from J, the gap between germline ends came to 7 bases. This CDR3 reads CASSQDGPGELFF. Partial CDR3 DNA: TGTGCCAGCAGCCAAGATGGGCCGGGGGAG.

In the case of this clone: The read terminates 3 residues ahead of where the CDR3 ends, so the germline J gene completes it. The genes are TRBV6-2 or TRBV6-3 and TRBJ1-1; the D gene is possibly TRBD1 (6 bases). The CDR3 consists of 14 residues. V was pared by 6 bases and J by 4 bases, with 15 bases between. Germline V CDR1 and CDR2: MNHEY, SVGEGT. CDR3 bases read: TGTGCCAGCAGCCTAAAGCCAGGGGTCACTGAA. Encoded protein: CASSLKPGVTE. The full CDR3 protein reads CASSLKPGVTEAFF.

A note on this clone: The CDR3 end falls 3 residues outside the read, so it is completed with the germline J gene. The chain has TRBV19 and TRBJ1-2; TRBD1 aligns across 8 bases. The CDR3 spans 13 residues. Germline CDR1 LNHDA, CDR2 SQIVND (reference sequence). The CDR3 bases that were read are TGTGCCAGTAGTAACAGGGGGGTCTACGAC. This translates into CASSNRGVYD. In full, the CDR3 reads CASSNRGVYDYTF.

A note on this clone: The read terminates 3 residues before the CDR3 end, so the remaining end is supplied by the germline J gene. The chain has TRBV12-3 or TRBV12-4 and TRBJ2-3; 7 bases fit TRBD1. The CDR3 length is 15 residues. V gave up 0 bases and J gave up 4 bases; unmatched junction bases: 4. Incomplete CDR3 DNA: TGTGCCAGCAGTTTAGCGGGGCAGGGGGCAGATACG. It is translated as CASSLAGQGADT. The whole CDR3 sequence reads CASSLAGQGADTQYF.

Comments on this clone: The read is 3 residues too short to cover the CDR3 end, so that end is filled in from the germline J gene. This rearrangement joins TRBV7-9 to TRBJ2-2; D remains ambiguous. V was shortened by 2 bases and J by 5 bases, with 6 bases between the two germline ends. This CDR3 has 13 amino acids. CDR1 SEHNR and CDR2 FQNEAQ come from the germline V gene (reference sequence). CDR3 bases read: TGTGCCAGCAGCTTAAGGGTAACCGGGGAG. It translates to CASSLRVTGE. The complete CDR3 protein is CASSLRVTGELFF.

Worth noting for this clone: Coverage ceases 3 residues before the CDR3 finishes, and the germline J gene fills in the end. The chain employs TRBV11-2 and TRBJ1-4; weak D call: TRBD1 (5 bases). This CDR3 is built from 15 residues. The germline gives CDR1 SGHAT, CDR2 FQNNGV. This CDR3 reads CASSATGSGANVLFF. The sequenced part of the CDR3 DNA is TGTGCCAGCAGCGCCACAGGTTCTGGGGCCAACGTA.

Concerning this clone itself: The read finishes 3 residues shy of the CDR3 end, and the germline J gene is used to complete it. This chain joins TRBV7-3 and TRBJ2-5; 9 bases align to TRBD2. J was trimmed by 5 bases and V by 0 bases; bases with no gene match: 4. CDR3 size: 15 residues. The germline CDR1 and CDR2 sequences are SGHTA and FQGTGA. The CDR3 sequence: CASSLTGTSHETQYF. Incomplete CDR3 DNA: TGTGCCAGCAGCTTAACCGGGACTAGCCACGAGACC.

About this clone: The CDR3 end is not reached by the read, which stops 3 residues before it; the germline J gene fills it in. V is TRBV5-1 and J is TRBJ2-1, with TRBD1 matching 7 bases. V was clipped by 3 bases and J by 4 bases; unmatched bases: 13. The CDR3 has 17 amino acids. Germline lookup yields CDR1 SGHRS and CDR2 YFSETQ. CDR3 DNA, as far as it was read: TGCGCCAGCAGCTCGTTTACAGGGGCCTCAGATTACAATGAG. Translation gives CASSSFTGASDYNE. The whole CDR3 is CASSSFTGASDYNEQFF.

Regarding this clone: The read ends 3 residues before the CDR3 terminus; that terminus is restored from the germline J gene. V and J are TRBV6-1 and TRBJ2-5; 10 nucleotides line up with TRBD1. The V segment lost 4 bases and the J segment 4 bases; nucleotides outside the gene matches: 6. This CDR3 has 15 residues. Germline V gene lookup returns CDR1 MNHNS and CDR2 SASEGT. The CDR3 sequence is CASSAGQGRGETQYF. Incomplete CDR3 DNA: TGTGCCAGCAGTGCGGGACAGGGGCGCGGAGAGACC.

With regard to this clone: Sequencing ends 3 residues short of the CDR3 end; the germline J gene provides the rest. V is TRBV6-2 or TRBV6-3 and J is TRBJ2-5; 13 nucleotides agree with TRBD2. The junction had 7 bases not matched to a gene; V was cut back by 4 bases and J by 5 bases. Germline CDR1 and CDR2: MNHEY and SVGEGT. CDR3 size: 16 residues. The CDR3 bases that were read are TGTGCCAGCAGTTTCCCGGGACTAGCGGGGAGTGAGACC. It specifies CASSFPGLAGSET. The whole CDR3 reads CASSFPGLAGSETQYF.

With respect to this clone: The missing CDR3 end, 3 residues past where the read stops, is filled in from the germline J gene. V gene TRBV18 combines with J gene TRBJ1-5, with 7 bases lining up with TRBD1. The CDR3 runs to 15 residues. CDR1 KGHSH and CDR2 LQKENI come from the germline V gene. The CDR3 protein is CASSPRQGGTDPQHF. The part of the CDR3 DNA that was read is TGTGCCAGCTCACCAAGGCAGGGGGGCACAGATCCC.

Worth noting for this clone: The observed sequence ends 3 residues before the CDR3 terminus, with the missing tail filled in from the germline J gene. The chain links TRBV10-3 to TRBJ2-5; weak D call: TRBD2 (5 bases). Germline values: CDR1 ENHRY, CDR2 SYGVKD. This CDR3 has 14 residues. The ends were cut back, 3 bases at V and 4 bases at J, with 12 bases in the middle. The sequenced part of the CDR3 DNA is TGTGCCATCAGTGAACAGACGGCGGGAGAGACC. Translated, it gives CAISEQTAGET. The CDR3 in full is CAISEQTAGETQYF.

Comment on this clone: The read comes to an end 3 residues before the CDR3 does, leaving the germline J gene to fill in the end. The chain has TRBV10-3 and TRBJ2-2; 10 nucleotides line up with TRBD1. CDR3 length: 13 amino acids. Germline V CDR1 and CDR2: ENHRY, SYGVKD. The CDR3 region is CAIRKGTGDKLFF. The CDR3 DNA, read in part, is TGTGCCATCAGGAAAGGGACAGGGGACAAG.